A selection of T cell receptor beta chains follows, all from one sample in a study of T cell responses to AZD1222 COVID-19 vaccine. Only in-frame clones appear in the TCRdb table, and some are missing; sequencing was by immunoSEQ multiplex PCR. The profile shows 86,000 or so clones, more than 70% of them singletons. This specimen consisted of peripheral blood, obtained 28 days after the second AZD1222 dose. Receptors originate from an adult who received the AZD1222 COVID-19 vaccine. The CDR3 runs from the conserved cysteine through the conserved F or W. The order of the fields is V gene, J gene, clone size, D gene, CDR3 length, CDR3 protein, CDR3 DNA. A D gene is named only where the DNA matches it firmly. Size is omitted from some rows. Given values are once, few, many or a class for expanded clones.

>TRBV4-2|TRBJ2-1|once|-|14
CASSQGQEGNEQFF
TGTGCCAGCAGCCAAGGACAGGAGGGCAATGAGCAGTTCTTC
>TRBV30|TRBJ2-7|-|-|15
CAWSVRRGHTVKQYF
TGTGCCTGGAGTGTAAGAAGGGGACATACCGTCAAGCAGTACTTC
>TRBV11-2|TRBJ2-7|-|-|14
CASTSRRAGGEQYF
TGTGCCAGCACCAGTAGGAGGGCCGGCGGAGAGCAGTACTTC
>TRBV28|TRBJ2-7|-|TRBD1|15
CASSRGQGAPYEQYF
TGTGCCAGCAGCCGAGGACAGGGAGCCCCCTACGAGCAGTACTTC
>TRBV4-3|TRBJ1-2|-|TRBD1|16
CASSQDLSQGAGGYTF
TGCGCCAGCAGCCAAGATCTGAGCCAGGGGGCTGGTGGCTACACCTTC
>TRBV2|TRBJ2-2|-|-|12
CARRQDTGELFF
TGTGCCAGGCGGCAGGACACCGGGGAGCTGTTTTTT
>TRBV11-2|TRBJ1-2|-|TRBD1|13
CASSTTGNYGYTF
TGTGCCAGCAGCACGACAGGGAACTATGGCTACACCTTC
>TRBV7-6|TRBJ2-5|-|TRBD2|15
CASSSSGSLRETQYF
TGTGCCAGCAGCTCTAGCGGTTCTCTTCGAGAGACCCAGTACTTC
>TRBV6-5|TRBJ2-1|-|-|16
CASSYVGGSVNNEQFF
TGTGCCAGCAGTTACGTCGGGGGATCCGTTAACAATGAGCAGTTCTTC
>TRBV4-3|TRBJ2-2|-|TRBD2|18
CASSPRLAGGTNTGELFF
TGCGCCAGCAGCCCGCGACTAGCGGGAGGTACGAACACCGGGGAGCTGTTTTTT
>TRBV19|TRBJ1-5|-|TRBD1|15
CASRKTGLGNQPQHF
TGTGCCAGTAGGAAGACAGGGTTGGGCAATCAGCCCCAGCATTTT
>TRBV6-4|TRBJ2-1|-|TRBD2|13
CASSAGRDNEQFF
TGTGCCAGCAGTGCTGGGAGGGACAATGAGCAGTTCTTC
>TRBV23-1|TRBJ2-1|-|TRBD2|16
CASSQSRAGRSNEQFF
TGCGCCAGCAGTCAATCAAGAGCGGGAAGGAGCAATGAGCAGTTCTTC
>TRBV5-6|TRBJ2-1|-|TRBD2|18
CASSLAGSGRAAYNEQFF
TGTGCCAGCAGCTTGGCGGGGAGCGGGAGGGCCGCCTACAATGAGCAGTTCTTC
>TRBV28|TRBJ1-3|-|-|14
CASTAGFSGNTIYF
TGTGCCAGCACTGCAGGTTTCTCTGGAAACACCATATATTTT
>TRBV5-1|TRBJ2-1|-|TRBD1|15
CASSSGQGAYNEQFF
TGCGCCAGCAGCTCGGGACAGGGGGCGTACAATGAGCAGTTCTTC
>TRBV7-6|TRBJ1-1|-|TRBD1|16
CASSSAIGQGSTEAFF
TGTGCCAGCAGCTCAGCAATCGGACAGGGATCCACTGAAGCTTTCTTT
>TRBV11-2|TRBJ1-1|-|-|16
CASSLAGSVRNTEAFF
TGTGCCAGCAGCTTAGCGGGGAGCGTCCGGAACACTGAAGCTTTCTTT
>TRBV30|TRBJ2-3|-|-|13
CAWSPPVTDTQYF
TGTGCCTGGAGTCCCCCAGTTACAGATACGCAGTATTTT
>TRBV10-1|TRBJ2-1|-|-|13
CASSELKGNEQFF
TGCGCCAGCAGTGAGTTAAAGGGTAATGAGCAGTTCTTC
>TRBV19|TRBJ2-3|-|TRBD2|15
CASSSTSGSSDTQYF
TGTGCCAGTAGTTCGACTAGCGGGAGTTCAGATACGCAGTATTTT
>TRBV20-1|TRBJ2-3|once|TRBD2|15
CSASGTSGRTDTQYF
TGCAGTGCTAGTGGGACTAGCGGTCGCACAGATACGCAGTATTTT
>TRBV5-1|TRBJ2-7|-|-|14
CASSPGGGGYEQYF
TGCGCCAGCAGCCCCGGAGGGGGGGGATACGAGCAGTACTTC
>TRBV19|TRBJ2-4|-|-|15
CASSRMRDGKNIQYF
TGTGCCAGTAGTAGGATGCGGGACGGGAAAAACATTCAGTACTTC
>TRBV9|TRBJ2-2|-|TRBD1|15
CASSVVSGQGGELFF
TGTGCCAGCAGCGTAGTATCGGGACAGGGAGGGGAGCTGTTTTTT
>TRBV28|TRBJ1-1|-|TRBD1|17
CASRRTGTGGGNTEAFF
TGTGCCAGCAGACGAACCGGGACAGGGGGCGGGAACACTGAAGCTTTCTTT
>TRBV12-3/TRBV12-4|TRBJ2-7|few|TRBD2|13
CASSRTSGSEQYF
TGTGCCAGCAGTCGGACTAGCGGGAGCGAGCAGTACTTC
>TRBV5-8|TRBJ1-2|-|-|13
CASSLAGVGGYTF
TGTGCCAGCAGCTTGGCCGGGGTTGGAGGCTACACCTTC
>TRBV5-6|TRBJ2-7|-|TRBD2|14
CASSLELAFHEQYF
TGTGCCAGCAGCTTGGAACTAGCGTTCCACGAGCAGTACTTC
>TRBV27|TRBJ2-7|-|TRBD2|14
CASSLERGSYEQYF
TGTGCCAGCAGTTTAGAGCGGGGCTCCTACGAGCAGTACTTC
>TRBV7-2|TRBJ2-1|once|-|17
CASSLDHPVRSYNEQFF
TGTGCCAGCAGCTTAGATCACCCGGTACGCTCCTACAATGAGCAGTTCTTC
>TRBV28|TRBJ1-4|-|-|16
CASSPTHPATNEKLFF
TGTGCCAGCAGCCCAACTCACCCCGCAACTAATGAAAAACTGTTTTTT
>TRBV30|TRBJ1-2|once|TRBD1|16
CAWGGTGAFLRDGYTF
TGTGCCTGGGGGGGGACAGGCGCCTTCCTTCGGGATGGCTACACCTTC
>TRBV18|TRBJ1-5|-|TRBD1|15
CASSPYGQGSQPQHF
TGTGCCAGCTCACCTTATGGACAGGGCAGTCAGCCCCAGCATTTT
>TRBV3-1/TRBV3-2|TRBJ2-3|-|-|15
CASSPRDFGPDTQYF
TGTGCCAGCAGCCCCCGGGACTTCGGACCAGATACGCAGTATTTT
>TRBV7-2|TRBJ1-6|-|-|13
CASRLGGNSPLHF
TGTGCCAGCAGGTTGGGCGGAAATTCACCCCTCCACTTT
>TRBV10-3|TRBJ1-2|-|-|12
CAISEGAAGYTF
TGTGCCATCAGTGAGGGAGCAGCTGGCTACACCTTC
>TRBV2|TRBJ2-1|-|TRBD1|15
CASSEGQGPHYEQFF
TGTGCCAGCAGTGAGGGACAGGGGCCTCATTATGAGCAGTTCTTC
>TRBV11-2|TRBJ2-3|-|-|11
CASSRTDTQYF
TGTGCCAGCAGCCGTACAGATACGCAGTATTTT
>TRBV3-1/TRBV3-2|TRBJ2-7|-|-|15
CASSPQGSGTYEQYF
TGTGCCAGCAGCCCCCAAGGATCGGGAACCTACGAGCAGTACTTC
>TRBV19|TRBJ2-5|-|TRBD2|16
CASSMDSGRAKETQYF
TGTGCCAGTAGTATGGATAGCGGGAGGGCGAAAGAGACCCAGTACTTC
>TRBV7-2|TRBJ2-2|few|TRBD2|14
CASSLGGSSGELFF
TGTGCCAGCAGCTTAGGCGGGAGCTCCGGGGAGCTGTTTTTT
>TRBV21-1|TRBJ1-2|-|-|15
CASSKVDRGSDGYTF
TGTGCCAGCAGCAAAGTCGACAGGGGTTCAGATGGCTACACCTTC
>TRBV7-2|TRBJ2-7|-|-|15
CASSPLTVLTYEQYF
TGTGCCAGCAGCCCATTGACAGTCCTGACCTACGAGCAGTACTTC
>TRBV4-1|TRBJ2-1|-|TRBD2|19
CASSQNPSHVAGGYNEQFF
TGCGCCAGCAGCCAAAACCCCAGCCATGTAGCGGGAGGGTACAATGAGCAGTTCTTC
>TRBV30|TRBJ2-1|once|-|13
CAWSRATYNEQFF
TGTGCCTGGAGTAGGGCCACCTACAATGAGCAGTTCTTC
>TRBV10-3|TRBJ2-5|-|-|14
CAISGPGARETQYF
TGTGCCATCAGCGGTCCGGGGGCTAGGGAGACCCAGTACTTC
>TRBV11-3|TRBJ2-1|few|TRBD2|17
CASSPEGLAGAVNEQFF
TGTGCCAGCAGCCCCGAAGGACTAGCGGGAGCCGTAAATGAGCAGTTCTTC
>TRBV10-3|TRBJ1-1|once|TRBD1|14
CAIRGDRVNTEAFF
TGTGCCATCAGGGGGGACAGGGTGAACACTGAAGCTTTCTTT
>TRBV4-1|TRBJ1-2|-|-|15
CASSQIDSPQGGYTF
TGCGCCAGCAGCCAAATTGATAGCCCCCAGGGCGGCTACACCTTC
>TRBV10-1|TRBJ1-5|-|-|13
CASNPEINQPQHF
TGCGCCAGCAATCCAGAAATTAATCAGCCCCAGCATTTT
>TRBV29-1|TRBJ2-7|-|TRBD2|14
CSVELAGVPYEQYF
TGCAGCGTTGAACTAGCGGGAGTCCCCTACGAGCAGTACTTC
>TRBV28|TRBJ2-1|-|-|10
CASSDNEQFF
TGTGCCAGCAGCGACAATGAGCAGTTCTTC
>TRBV4-3|TRBJ2-7|-|-|14
CASSQDRGSYEQYF
TGCGCCAGCAGCCAAGATCGGGGATCCTACGAGCAGTACTTC
>TRBV27|TRBJ2-2|few|TRBD2|15
CASSHGTSSVGELFF
TGTGCCAGCAGCCACGGGACTAGCAGTGTCGGGGAGCTGTTTTTT